Given below is one TCR beta chain in context. These data belong to a study of blood T cell repertoires in COVID-19. Overall study: PBMCs, B-cell-depleted T cells, or T cells provided the cDNA or gDNA that made up the material.

Study processing details: From reference gene primer amplification, estimates of nucleated cell counts were derived. Assay used: immunoSEQ multiplex PCR; TCRdb lists only in-frame clones, some missing. The V and J calls and clone size are taken from that table; D and trimming were inferred from the DNA. The profile shows around 200,000 clones, around 84% of them singletons. V dropped 5 bases and J dropped 1 base, with 13 bases sitting between them. In germline, CDR1 is SQVTM, CDR2 ANQGSEA. The CDR3 runs 14 residues. This chain links TRBV29-1 with TRBJ2-3; tentative D call: TRBD2 (5 bases). This clonotype originated in a man aged 25 to 40 with active or convalescent COVID-19. The source material was peripheral blood. CDR3 region: CSVLPGGGTDTQYF. The DNA for the CDR3 is TGCAGCGTTCTCCCCGGAGGAGGCACAGATACGCAGTATTTT.